Below are 25 T cell receptor beta chains sequenced from a single sample in a study of blood T cell repertoires in COVID-19. The table came from immunoSEQ multiplex PCR; TCRdb's copy has only in-frame clones and leaves some out. The repertoire has tens of thousands of clones, roughly nine tenths of them found once; the top ten carry more than 4.5%. The specimen was peripheral blood. These receptors were obtained from a woman aged 80 or older with active COVID-19.

The chain uses TRBV3-1 (or the pseudogene TRBV3-2) and TRBJ1-1; no firm D call. Germline V gene lookup returns CDR1 LGHDT and CDR2 YNNKEL (reference sequence). Trimming shortened V by 4 bases and J by 7 bases, and 16 bases separated the two germline ends. The CDR3 has 14 residues. CDR3 bases: TGTGCCAGCAGCCTGAGCCTGGACTCGGGTGAAGCTTTCTTT. Residues: CASSLSLDSGEAFF.

The chain is built from TRBV9 and TRBJ2-5; 11 positions agree with TRBD1. Germline V gives CDR1 SGDLS, CDR2 YYNGEE. This CDR3 region has 17 residues. The ends lost 3 bases at V and 4 bases at J; junction bases unmatched: 11. The CDR3 sequence: CASSASPGQGVGETQYF. The CDR3 DNA follows: TGTGCCAGCAGCGCTAGTCCGGGACAGGGGGTTGGAGAGACCCAGTACTTC.

This chain uses TRBV5-4 with TRBJ2-7; TRBD1 matches at 10 bases. CDR1 is SGHNT and CDR2 is YYREEE in the germline V gene (reference sequence). V shed 5 bases and J 3 bases; nucleotides not matched to a gene: 8. This CDR3 is 15 amino acids long. In DNA, the CDR3 is TGTGCCAGCAGTTCTCCGGGACAGGGGCGCTACGAGCAGTACTTC. Translating it yields CASSSPGQGRYEQYF.

The V gene is TRBV7-9, the J gene TRBJ2-1; 8 bases line up with TRBD1. The CDR3 sequence is 15 residues long. V gave up 5 bases and J gave up 9 bases; unmatched junction bases: 12. Germline lookup yields CDR1 SEHNR and CDR2 FQNEAQ (reference sequence). CDR3 in amino acids: CASSRPLTGVGEQFF. CDR3 bases: TGTGCCAGCAGCCGACCCCTGACAGGGGTTGGTGAGCAGTTCTTC.

The rearrangement joins TRBV23-1 to TRBJ2-7; TRBD1 is a possible D gene (6 bases). TRBV23-1 counts as an open reading frame of uncertain function. The ends were cut back, 0 bases at V and 1 base at J, with 10 bases in the middle. This CDR3 region has 15 residues. CDR3 loop: CASSQSHRVSYEQYF. CDR3 bases: TGCGCCAGCAGTCAATCTCACAGGGTTTCCTACGAGCAGTACTTC.

V usage is TRBV5-5 and J usage is TRBJ1-5; 8 nucleotides align to TRBD1. CDR3 length: 15 residues. The trim removed 4 bases at V and 3 bases at J, leaving 6 bases unmatched. Germline V gene sequence: CDR1 SGHKS, CDR2 YYEKEE (reference sequence). The CDR3 nucleotides read TGTGCCAGCAGCCCGGGGACAGGCCTCAATCAGCCCCAGCATTTT. Encoded protein: CASSPGTGLNQPQHF.

The CDR3 DNA is TGTGCCACTGGGACAGGGGTGATCGAGCAGTACTTC. It yields the protein CATGTGVIEQYF. The gene calls are TRBV28 and TRBJ2-7; 10 bases map to TRBD1. The J segment lost 6 bases and the V segment lost 10 bases, leaving 6 bases of the junction unmatched. This CDR3 is built from 12 residues. The germline V gene has CDR1 MDHEN and CDR2 SYDVKM.

This rearrangement joins TRBV9 to TRBJ1-4, with a weak D call TRBD1 (5 bases). The ends were cut back, 0 bases at V and 8 bases at J, with 11 bases in the middle. The CDR3 runs 14 residues. CDR1 and CDR2 (germline): SGDLS, YYNGEE. This chain's CDR3 is CASSVVGGNEKLFF. For the CDR3, the DNA is TGTGCCAGCAGCGTAGTTGGGGGGAACGAAAAACTGTTTTTT.

The gene calls are TRBV5-5 and TRBJ1-2; 8 nucleotides line up with TRBD1. The CDR3 runs to 12 residues. In germline, CDR1 is SGHKS, CDR2 YYEKEE (reference sequence). Trimming at V came to 4 bases and at J to 12 bases, leaving 8 bases not matched to a gene. The CDR3 is CASSVGQGQDTF. In DNA, the CDR3 is TGTGCCAGCAGCGTTGGACAGGGACAAGACACCTTC.

CDR3 in amino acids: CASSPGGLAGVNEQFF. The CDR3 bases are TGTGCCAGCAGCCCCGGTGGGCTAGCGGGAGTCAATGAGCAGTTCTTC. V usage is TRBV11-3 and J usage is TRBJ2-1; 10 nucleotides align to TRBD2. CDR3 length equals 16 residues. Germline V lookup: CDR1 SGHNT, CDR2 YENEEA. Unmatched junction bases numbered 10, after V lost 5 bases and J lost 6 bases. The full variable domain, completed using reference TRBV11-3 and TRBJ2-1, is EAGVVQSPRYKIIEKKQPVAFWCNPISGHNTLYWYLQNLGQGPELLIRYENEEAVDDSQLPKDRFSAERLKGVDSTLKIQPAELGDSAVYLCASSPGGLAGVNEQFFGPGTRLTVL.

The V gene is TRBV19, the J gene TRBJ2-7, with TRBD1 matching 9 bases. Losses at the gene ends were 7 bases for V and 2 bases for J; bases not matched to a gene: 6. The CDR3 runs 14 residues. Per germline, CDR1 LNHDA and CDR2 SQIVND (reference sequence). In DNA form, the CDR3 reads TGTGCCAGTACCTCGGGACAGGGAACCTACGAGCAGTACTTC. Protein: CASTSGQGTYEQYF.

DNA for the CDR3: TGTGCCAGCAGTACAGCCGGAGGAAAAGATACGCAGTATTTT. Protein product: CASSTAGGKDTQYF. The gene calls are TRBV27 and TRBJ2-3; the D gene is possibly TRBD2 (5 bases). CDR3 length: 14 residues. With 5 bases removed from V and 5 bases from J, the gap between germline ends came to 14 bases. Germline CDR1 and CDR2: MNHEY and SMNVEV (reference sequence).

The V gene is TRBV28, the J gene TRBJ2-5, with TRBD1 identical over 8 bases. CDR3 size: 12 residues. In germline, CDR1 is MDHEN, CDR2 SYDVKM. The trim removed 6 bases at V and 9 bases at J, leaving 6 bases unmatched. The CDR3 region has the DNA TGTGCCAGCAGGAGGACAGGGCGGCCCCAGTACTTC. Protein product: CASRRTGRPQYF.

The chain carries TRBV6-2 or TRBV6-3 and TRBJ1-6; 7 bases fit TRBD1. Germline values: CDR1 MNHEY, CDR2 SVGEGT. The CDR3 contains 13 residues. Germline trimming cut 4 bases from V and 10 bases from J; bases unmatched to any gene: 4. CDR3 loop: CASSSRTGSPLHF. The DNA of the CDR3 is TGTGCCAGCAGTTCCCGGACAGGCTCACCCCTCCACTTT.

The chain carries TRBV6-5 and TRBJ2-5; TRBD1 is a possible D gene (6 bases). V lost 0 bases and J lost 6, with 11 bases in between. Germline V CDR1 and CDR2: MNHEY, SVGAGI. The CDR3 length is 14 residues. In DNA form, the CDR3 reads TGTGCCAGCAGTTACTCAGGGGGTTGGCAGACCCAGTACTTC. The encoded protein is CASSYSGGWQTQYF.

This chain joins TRBV29-1 and TRBJ2-1; weak D call: TRBD2 (5 bases). With 6 bases removed from V and 7 bases from J, the gap between germline ends came to 10 bases. CDR3 length: 11 amino acids. The germline gives CDR1 SQVTM, CDR2 ANQGSEA. CDR3 loop: CSVVRLNEQFF. Written as DNA, the CDR3 is TGCAGCGTAGTCAGACTAAATGAGCAGTTCTTC.

The chain uses TRBV5-5 and TRBJ2-7; tentative D call: TRBD2 (6 bases). The V end lost 2 bases, the J end lost 6 bases, and 18 bases lay between the germline ends. This CDR3 region has 15 residues. CDR1 SGHKS and CDR2 YYEKEE come from the germline V gene (reference sequence). The CDR3 reads CASSLDRDRDSEQYF. In DNA form, the CDR3 reads TGTGCCAGCAGCTTAGACCGGGACCGGGACTCCGAGCAGTACTTC.

This clone has a single count. The V gene is TRBV7-2, the J gene TRBJ2-7, with 8 bases identical to TRBD2. The germline CDR1 and CDR2 sequences are SGHTA and FQGNSA. Unmatched junction bases numbered 9, after V lost 3 bases and J lost 2 bases. This CDR3 is 16 amino acids long. CDR3 protein: CASSLSPLADAYEQYF. The DNA for the CDR3 is TGTGCCAGCAGCTTGTCCCCACTAGCGGACGCCTACGAGCAGTACTTC.

The V gene is TRBV27, the J gene TRBJ2-7; 8 bases match TRBD2. Germline assignment: CDR1 MNHEY and CDR2 SMNVEV (reference sequence). The CDR3 is 13 residues long. After removal of 8 bases from V and 6 bases from J, the junction contained 9 bases not matched to a gene. DNA for the CDR3: TGTGCCAGCCTGTCAGCGGGAGCTCTCGAGCAGTACTTC. It translates to CASLSAGALEQYF.

The chain is built from TRBV19 and TRBJ1-2; TRBD1 matches at 10 bases. The CDR3 runs to 15 residues. The J segment lost 4 bases and the V segment lost 9 bases, leaving 11 bases of the junction unmatched. CDR1 is LNHDA, CDR2 SQIVND, per germline (reference sequence). In DNA form, the CDR3 reads TGTGCCAGCTTTTCGGGACAGGGGTTTGCCTATGGCTACACCTTC. Amino acid sequence: CASFSGQGFAYGYTF.

The rearrangement uses TRBV6-5 and TRBJ1-6; 8 bases agree with TRBD1. CDR3 length: 15 residues. Germline values: CDR1 MNHEY, CDR2 SVGAGI. Trimming at V came to 6 bases and at J to 7 bases, leaving 8 bases not matched to a gene. The CDR3, as DNA: TGTGCCAGCAGCCGACAGGGGAACGAGAATTCACCCCTCCACTTT. It translates to CASSRQGNENSPLHF.

The chain recombines TRBV11-2 with TRBJ2-1; TRBD2 matches at 11 bases. In germline, CDR1 is SGHAT, CDR2 FQNNGV. CDR3 length: 14 residues. Trimming took 5 bases from V and 10 from J; bases not matched to a gene: 7. The CDR3 reads CASSPRLAGREQFF. In DNA form, the CDR3 reads TGTGCCAGCAGCCCCCGACTAGCGGGAAGGGAGCAGTTCTTC.

This chain joins TRBV9 and TRBJ1-3; 9 nucleotides align to TRBD1. J gave up 8 bases and V 2 bases, and 23 bases lay outside the gene matches. Per germline, CDR1 SGDLS and CDR2 YYNGEE. CDR3 length equals 20 residues. CDR3 amino acids: CASSVNPGQGASLGVDTIYF. In nucleotides, the CDR3 is TGTGCCAGCAGCGTCAACCCGGGACAGGGTGCTTCTCTAGGCGTAGACACCATATATTTT.

The CDR3 spells CASSLGTSGRYTDTQYF. CDR3 in DNA: TGCGCCAGCAGCCTCGGGACTAGCGGGAGATACACAGATACGCAGTATTTT. This chain joins TRBV5-1 and TRBJ2-3, with 14 bases aligning to TRBD2. Germline CDR1 SGHRS, CDR2 YFSETQ. Losses at the gene ends were 4 bases for V and 2 bases for J; bases not matched to a gene: 6. The CDR3 length is 17 residues.

The chain couples TRBV18 to TRBJ1-5, with 7 bases identical to TRBD1. V shed 3 bases, J shed 5 bases, and the junction held 4 bases outside the gene matches. The length of the CDR3 is 14 residues. Germline V gene lookup returns CDR1 KGHSH and CDR2 LQKENI. DNA for the CDR3: TGTGCCAGCTCACCTGGGACAGAGGATCAGCCCCAGCATTTT. It translates to CASSPGTEDQPQHF.